This passage covers 6 T cell receptor beta chains from one sample sequenced in a study of naive and memory T cell subsets. Study-wide findings and caveats: Naive repertoires, especially CD8, held a few larger clonotypes, possibly memory cells re-expressing CD45RA.

What these receptors recognize is not known. Two oligonucleotides, mixed equimolar, formed the beta constant-region primer covering TRBC1 and TRBC2. The ligated cDNA underwent four PCR rounds using SP2 and nested alpha and beta constant-region primers. TCRdb recomputed calls from the UMI-ligation and nested PCR reads with MiXCR, one row per CDR3 protein. In the table there are about 150,000 distinct CDR3 sequences, 22% of which are singletons. The specimen was naive CD4+ T cells from blood. The receptors originated from a human donor in good health.

This chain links TRBV2 with TRBJ2-7; possible D gene TRBD1, 6 bases. Between the trimmed V and J ends, which lost 3 bases and 3 bases, there was a span of 12 bases. Per germline, CDR1 SNHLY and CDR2 FYNNEI. CDR3 length equals 14 residues. CDR3 amino acids: CASSDQRGSYEQYF. CDR3 DNA: TGTGCCAGCAGTGACCAAAGGGGGAGCTACGAGCAGTACTTC. The full variable domain, completed using reference TRBV2 and TRBJ2-7, is EPEVTQTPSHQVTQMGQEVILRCVPISNHLYFYWYRQILGQKVEFLVSFYNNEISEKSEIFDDQFSVERPDGSNFTLKIRSTKLEDSAMYFCASSDQRGSYEQYFGPGTRLTVT.

The chain uses TRBV11-2 and TRBJ2-1; 13 bases map to TRBD2. The CDR3 totals 16 residues. Losses at the gene ends were 3 bases for V and 6 bases for J; bases not matched to a gene: 5. Germline V gene data show CDR1 as SGHAT and CDR2 as FQNNGV. CDR3 region: CASSFSTSGRVNEQFF. The CDR3 DNA follows: TGTGCCAGCAGCTTTAGTACTAGCGGGAGGGTCAATGAGCAGTTCTTC.

The chain joins TRBV28 to TRBJ2-5; weak D call: TRBD1 (7 bases). Germline CDR1 reads MDHEN; CDR2 reads SYDVKM. The V and J ends lost 3 bases and 5 bases respectively, with 16 bases between them. This CDR3 is built from 15 residues. CDR3 region: CASSFRGAPVETQYF. CDR3 nucleotides: TGTGCCAGCAGTTTCAGGGGGGCTCCAGTGGAGACCCAGTACTTC.

CDR3 amino acids: CASSLSPSGRTEQYF. The CDR3 coding sequence is TGTGCCAGCAGTTTATCGCCTAGCGGGAGAACCGAGCAGTACTTC. The rearrangement links TRBV28 to TRBJ2-7; 10 nucleotides match TRBD2. The CDR3 loop spans 15 amino acids. Losses at the gene ends were 1 base for V and 6 bases for J; bases not matched to a gene: 6. Germline loops: CDR1 MDHEN, CDR2 SYDVKM.

This clonotype was seen a few times. In DNA form, the CDR3 reads TGCGCCAGCAGCCCCCGCGGCCCAAACTACAATGAGCAGTTCTTC. This sequence encodes CASSPRGPNYNEQFF. V is TRBV5-1 and J is TRBJ2-1; the D is unclear. Trimming took 4 bases from V and 3 from J, leaving 14 bases between them. The germline CDR1 and CDR2 sequences are SGHRS and YFSETQ. There are 15 residues in the CDR3.

This clonotype was counted a few times. The chain combines TRBV29-1 with TRBJ2-7, with TRBD1 matching over 7 bases. This CDR3 is 13 amino acids long. The J segment lost 1 base and the V segment lost 6 bases, leaving 6 bases of the junction unmatched. CDR1 and CDR2 from the germline V gene are SQVTM and ANQGSEA. CDR3 protein: CSVSRGKSYEQYF. The CDR3 coding sequence is TGCAGCGTCTCCAGGGGGAAGTCCTACGAGCAGTACTTC.